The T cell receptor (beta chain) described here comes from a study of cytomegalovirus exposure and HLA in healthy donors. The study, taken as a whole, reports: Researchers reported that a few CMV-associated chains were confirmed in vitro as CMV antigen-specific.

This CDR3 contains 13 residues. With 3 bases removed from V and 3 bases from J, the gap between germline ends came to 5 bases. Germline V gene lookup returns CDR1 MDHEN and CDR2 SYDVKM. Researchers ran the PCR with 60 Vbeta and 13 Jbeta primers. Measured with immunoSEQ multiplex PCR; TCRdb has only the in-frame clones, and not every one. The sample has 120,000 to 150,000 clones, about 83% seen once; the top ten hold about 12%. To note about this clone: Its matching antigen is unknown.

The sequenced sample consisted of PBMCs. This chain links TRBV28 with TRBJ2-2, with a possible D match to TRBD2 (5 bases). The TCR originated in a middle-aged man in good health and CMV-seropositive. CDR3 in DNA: TGTGCCAGCAGTTTGGACTACACCGGGGAGCTGTTTTTT. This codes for CASSLDYTGELFF.